The 24 T cell receptor beta chains below all came from one sample that was sequenced in a study of cytomegalovirus exposure and HLA in healthy donors. PCR involved 60 Vbeta and 13 Jbeta primers. TCRdb's table, derived via immunoSEQ multiplex PCR, lists solely in-frame clones and lacks some. The table shows some 120,000 clones, with more than 65% occurring only once. Source material: PBMCs. Receptors originate from a middle-aged man in good health and CMV-seropositive.

DNA for the CDR3: TGTGCCAGCAGGGACAGGGTACTCCAAGAGACCCAGTACTTC. It encodes CASRDRVLQETQYF. The chain carries TRBV27 and TRBJ2-5, with 8 bases fitting TRBD1. CDR1 is MNHEY and CDR2 is SMNVEV in the germline V gene (reference sequence). With V trimmed by 6 bases and J by 1 base, 4 bases remained unmatched. This CDR3 has 14 amino acids.

This rearrangement joins TRBV11-3 to TRBJ2-3, with 11 bases aligning to TRBD2. The V segment lost 4 bases and the J segment 6 bases; nucleotides outside the gene matches: 6. This CDR3 is built from 15 residues. Germline values: CDR1 SGHNT, CDR2 YENEEA. DNA for the CDR3: TGTGCCAGCAGCTCAAATAGCGGGGGGGCTGATACGCAGTATTTT. Translation gives CASSSNSGGADTQYF.

CDR3 sequence: CASSLQDNANTGELFF. CDR3 sequence (DNA): TGCGCCAGCAGCTTGCAGGACAACGCGAACACCGGGGAGCTGTTTTTT. V and J are TRBV5-1 and TRBJ2-2; the D gene is possibly TRBD1 (5 bases). The CDR3 runs to 16 residues. Germline CDR1 and CDR2: SGHRS and YFSETQ. Trimming removed 1 base at V and 0 bases at J, with 10 bases between.

In this sample, this clone turned up a few times. This sequence joins TRBV29-1 and TRBJ1-1; tentatively, D is TRBD1 (6 bases). The CDR3 is 14 residues long. Trimming removed 7 bases at V and 0 bases at J, with 15 bases between. Germline CDR1 SQVTM, CDR2 ANQGSEA. This CDR3 is CSANGGTLNTEAFF. CDR3 coding DNA: TGCAGCGCCAACGGGGGGACATTGAACACTGAAGCTTTCTTT.

The chain recombines TRBV14 with TRBJ1-4; no firm D call. The CDR3 consists of 16 residues. V lost 4 bases and J 8 bases, leaving 20 bases between the germline ends. Germline V gene sequence: CDR1 SGHDN, CDR2 FVKESK. Here the CDR3 reads CASSPLGSGVVEKLFF. CDR3 in DNA: TGTGCCAGCAGCCCTCTCGGGAGCGGGGTTGTCGAAAAACTGTTTTTT.

The chain carries TRBV19 and TRBJ1-5; D might be TRBD1 (6 bases). V was clipped by 2 bases and J by 1 base, with 15 bases between them. The germline V gene encodes CDR1 LNHDA and CDR2 SQIVND (reference sequence). This CDR3 contains 17 residues. This chain's CDR3 is CASSIFWGRGSNQPQHF. The CDR3 DNA reads TGTGCCAGTAGTATATTTTGGGGGCGCGGGAGCAATCAGCCCCAGCATTTT.

The chain carries TRBV6-4 and TRBJ2-3; TRBD2 matches at 7 bases. The ends lost 5 bases at V and 1 base at J; junction bases unmatched: 0. This CDR3 comprises 13 residues. Germline loops: CDR1 MRHNA, CDR2 SNTAGT. CDR3 residues: CASSSGGTDTQYF. CDR3 coding DNA: TGTGCCAGCAGTAGCGGGGGCACAGATACGCAGTATTTT.

DNA of the CDR3: TGTGCCAGCAGTTACGGGGGCCGGGGCTACGAGCAGTACTTC. Residues: CASSYGGRGYEQYF. The gene calls are TRBV6-6 and TRBJ2-7; D may be TRBD1 (6 bases). The germline V and J ends were trimmed by 2 bases and 3 bases, with 11 bases remaining between them. Germline CDR1 is MNHNY and CDR2 is SVGAGI (reference sequence). This CDR3 is 14 amino acids long.

The V and J genes are TRBV10-2 and TRBJ2-3, with TRBD1 as a possible D gene (6 bases). CDR3 size: 21 residues. CDR1 and CDR2 from the germline V gene are WSHSY and SAAADI. Trimming shortened V by 3 bases and J by 0 bases, and 28 bases separated the two germline ends. CDR3 DNA: TGCGCCAGCAGTGATTTGGGTAGGGCCAGTGCACCCGGACAGAGCACAGATACGCAGTATTTT. Amino acids: CASSDLGRASAPGQSTDTQYF.

The V gene is TRBV4-1, the J gene TRBJ2-7; TRBD1 is a possible D gene (5 bases). The V and J ends lost 0 bases and 2 bases respectively, with 17 bases between them. This CDR3 region has 17 residues. Germline V CDR1 and CDR2: MGHRA, YSYEKL. CDR3 region: CASSQEVGPGSPYEQYF. For the CDR3, the DNA is TGCGCCAGCAGCCAAGAGGTAGGGCCAGGGTCTCCCTACGAGCAGTACTTC.

J is TRBJ2-5 and V is TRBV4-1; 12 positions match TRBD1. This CDR3 is built from 16 residues. Germline V gene sequence: CDR1 MGHRA, CDR2 YSYEKL. With V trimmed by 1 base and J by 5 bases, 5 bases remained unmatched. The CDR3: CASSQGGQGAWETQYF. CDR3 coding DNA: TGCGCCAGCAGCCAAGGGGGACAGGGGGCATGGGAGACCCAGTACTTC.

V is TRBV29-1 and J is TRBJ1-4; 7 bases map to TRBD1. The germline V gene has CDR1 SQVTM and CDR2 ANQGSEA. The trim removed 6 bases at V and 8 bases at J, leaving 6 bases unmatched. The CDR3 is 12 amino acids. The CDR3 nucleotides read TGCAGCGTGACAGGGTTTAGCGAAAAACTGTTTTTT. Protein sequence: CSVTGFSEKLFF.

The chain links TRBV6-5 to TRBJ1-5, with 8 bases fitting TRBD1. Germline trimming cut 4 bases from V and 10 bases from J; bases unmatched to any gene: 6. This CDR3 has 13 residues. Per the germline V gene, CDR1 is MNHEY and CDR2 is SVGAGI. Written as DNA, the CDR3 is TGTGCCAGCAGTTTTCGGGGACAGGAACCCCAGCATTTT. Encoded protein: CASSFRGQEPQHF.

This clone turned up a few times. The chain's CDR3 is CASSQVTGAANTGELFF. CDR3 sequence (DNA): TGCGCCAGCAGCCAAGTGACTGGCGCAGCGAACACCGGGGAGCTGTTTTTT. The chain is built from TRBV4-3 and TRBJ2-2; no definite D call. The CDR3 runs to 17 residues. Germline V gives CDR1 LGHNA, CDR2 YSLEER. The V gene lost 1 base and the J gene lost 0 bases, with 12 bases spanning the gap.

The chain is built from TRBV27 and TRBJ2-5; TRBD1 matches 11 bases. In germline, CDR1 is MNHEY, CDR2 SMNVEV (reference sequence). This CDR3 is 15 amino acids long. J gave up 4 bases and V 5 bases, and 6 bases lay outside the gene matches. CDR3 DNA sequence: TGTGCCAGCAGTCCCGGGACAGGGGGGAGAGAGACCCAGTACTTC. The encoded protein is CASSPGTGGRETQYF.

The chain is built from TRBV9 and TRBJ2-6; 7 bases are a match to TRBD1. Germline V gives CDR1 SGDLS, CDR2 YYNGEE. Trimming removed 6 bases from V and 3 bases from J; junction bases left unmatched: 3. This CDR3 has 14 residues. CDR3 residues: CASNRGLGANVLTF. The CDR3 coding sequence is TGTGCCAGCAACAGGGGTCTTGGGGCCAACGTCCTGACTTTC.

The chain is built from TRBV11-2 and TRBJ2-1; 7 bases agree with TRBD1. The CDR3 totals 17 residues. Germline-derived CDR1 and CDR2 are SGHAT and FQNNGV. The J segment lost 6 bases and the V segment lost 5 bases, leaving 16 bases of the junction unmatched. The CDR3 sequence is CASSQTGMVRSVNEQFF. The CDR3 DNA is TGTGCCAGCAGCCAGACAGGGATGGTTCGTTCGGTCAATGAGCAGTTCTTC.

The chain is built from TRBV27 and TRBJ1-2, with 8 bases lining up with TRBD1. J was trimmed by 6 bases and V by 4 bases; bases with no gene match: 7. The length of the CDR3 is 14 residues. The germline V gene has CDR1 MNHEY and CDR2 SMNVEV (reference sequence). The CDR3 nucleotides are TGTGCCAGCAGTTCCTTAGACAGGGGTGATGGCTACACCTTC. Amino acids: CASSSLDRGDGYTF.

This clone was seen a handful of times. The chain carries TRBV7-2 and TRBJ1-2; perhaps TRBD1 as D (5 bases). From germline, CDR1 is SGHTA and CDR2 FQGNSA. The germline V and J ends were trimmed by 4 bases and 7 bases, with 13 bases remaining between them. The CDR3 is made up of 13 amino acids. CDR3 sequence: CASSSGGGGGYTF. The CDR3 DNA sequence: TGTGCCAGCAGCTCCGGGGGGGGAGGTGGCTACACCTTC.

This clone showed up just a few times. The genes are TRBV11-2 and TRBJ2-5; 11 bases agree with TRBD2. The CDR3 is 15 amino acids. Trimming removed 5 bases from V and 2 bases from J; junction bases left unmatched: 4. Germline values: CDR1 SGHAT, CDR2 FQNNGV. DNA for the CDR3: TGTGCCAGCAGCACGGGACTAGCGGAACAAGAGACCCAGTACTTC. It is translated as CASSTGLAEQETQYF.

The CDR3 here is CASRPQRETTGELFF. CDR3 coding DNA: TGTGCCAGCAGACCCCAGAGGGAGACCACCGGGGAGCTGTTTTTT. This chain uses TRBV11-1 with TRBJ2-2; possibly TRBD2 for D (5 bases). Germline assignment: CDR1 SGHAT and CDR2 FQDESV (reference sequence). Between the trimmed V and J ends, which lost 6 bases and 4 bases, there was a span of 15 bases. This CDR3 spans 15 amino acids.

This clone was found once. The chain has TRBV7-9 and TRBJ1-5, with 11 bases aligning to TRBD1. The CDR3 spans 16 residues. V gave up 4 bases and J gave up 7 bases; unmatched junction bases: 9. CDR1 is SEHNR and CDR2 is FQNEAQ in the germline V gene (reference sequence). The CDR3 sequence: CASSSNGQGAGQPQHF. Here the CDR3 DNA reads TGTGCCAGCAGCTCTAATGGACAGGGGGCCGGACAGCCCCAGCATTTT. Full variable domain (remainder filled in from reference TRBV7-9 and TRBJ1-5): DTGVSQNPRHKITKRGQNVTFRCDPISEHNRLYWYRQTLGQGPEFLTYFQNEAQLEKSRLLSDRFSAERPKGSFSTLEIQRTEQGDSAMYLCASSSNGQGAGQPQHFGDGTRLSIL.

This clone was seen a single time. The chain has TRBV28 and TRBJ1-3; 8 bases fit TRBD1. The CDR3 spans 17 residues. J gave up 3 bases and V 5 bases, and 12 bases lay outside the gene matches. Per the germline V gene, CDR1 is MDHEN and CDR2 is SYDVKM. Written as DNA, the CDR3 is TGTGCCAGCAGTGTAATTCAGGGGGCGGGACGTGGAAACACCATATATTTT. This translates into CASSVIQGAGRGNTIYF.

The genes are TRBV28 and TRBJ1-1; 7 nucleotides align to TRBD1. The CDR3 totals 15 residues. Per germline, CDR1 MDHEN and CDR2 SYDVKM. V lost 4 bases and J lost 5; bases outside the gene matches: 10. Written as DNA, the CDR3 is TGTGCCAGCAGTTACCGGGGACAGTCGGGAACTGAAGCTTTCTTT. Translating gives CASSYRGQSGTEAFF.